This TCR beta chain was sequenced in a study of post-analysis software for immune sequencing data. Whole-study results and caveats: Strong co-clustering by F measure linked samples that shared a preparation batch. Five TRBV segments appeared more often in patients than in controls, and TRBV5-6, TRBV5-1 and TRBV20-1 were among these. Those with multiple sclerosis, the patient group, showed significantly lower normalized Chao1 diversity than controls.

Unique molecular identifiers featured in each of the TCR beta cDNA libraries. Yield was about 500,000 cDNA molecules from about 0.94 to 9.7 million T cells. In TCRdb, the PCR reads were re-called with MiXCR into one record per CDR3 protein. The sample holds about half a million distinct CDR3 sequences, approximately 46% seen once. Comments on this clonotype: Its antigen is not known.

Losses at the gene ends were 7 bases for V and 6 bases for J; bases not matched to a gene: 17. From germline, CDR1 is MDHEN and CDR2 SYDVKM. The CDR3 consists of 17 residues. This clonotype was sampled from a girl aged 10-17 years with multiple sclerosis. V usage is TRBV28 and J usage is TRBJ2-3, with 9 bases that match TRBD1. The sample consisted of blood. This chain's CDR3 is CASKNFPGGQGGDTQYF. The CDR3 coding sequence is TGTGCCAGCAAAAATTTCCCGGGGGGACAGGGAGGGGATACGCAGTATTTT.